Below, 24 T cell receptor beta chains from the same sample are listed, as sequenced in a study of spatial heterogeneity in lung cancer. No antigen is known for these receptors. TCRdb fed the 5' RACE reads into MiXCR, producing one record per CDR3 protein. The sample yields 16,000 or so distinct CDR3 sequences, around 6.8% seen once. Overall study findings and caveats: Intratumoral expanded alpha and beta TCR counts were found to track tumor mutation counts.

Regarding time point: sample taken at primary tumor resection. Sequences were derived from lung tumor tissue, sampled at surgery. The receptors originated from a female donor with early-stage non-small cell lung cancer.

This clonotype was recorded at least ten times. V is TRBV5-1 and J is TRBJ2-7; D is possibly TRBD1 (6 bases). Germline V gene sequence: CDR1 SGHRS, CDR2 YFSETQ. The CDR3 runs 14 residues. Trimming left V 5 bases short and J 2 bases short, with 14 bases between. The CDR3 protein is CASRGALPPYEQYF. CDR3 in DNA: TGCGCCAGCAGGGGGGCCCTACCCCCCTACGAGCAGTACTTC.

This clonotype was detected only a few times. This chain connects TRBV6-1 to TRBJ1-5; tentatively, D is TRBD1 (5 bases). Germline V lookup: CDR1 MNHNS, CDR2 SASEGT. This CDR3 comprises 19 residues. V lost 2 bases and J lost 0, with 20 bases in between. The CDR3 spells CASSELRPGLSYSNQPQHF. In DNA, the CDR3 is TGTGCCAGCAGTGAATTAAGACCAGGGCTATCATATAGCAATCAGCCCCAGCATTTT.

This clonotype is termed medium-sized (0.01 to 0.1%). J is TRBJ2-2 and V is TRBV28; D is unresolved. Germline V gene data show CDR1 as MDHEN and CDR2 as SYDVKM. Deletions cut 6 bases from V and 6 bases from J, with 8 bases between. The CDR3 consists of 12 residues. The CDR3, as DNA: TGTGCCAGCAGACCGGTGTCCGGGGAGCTGTTTTTT. The encoded protein is CASRPVSGELFF.

This clonotype was seen at least ten times. The genes are TRBV12-3 or TRBV12-4 and TRBJ1-2; 7 nucleotides line up with TRBD1. Trimming removed 5 bases from V and 12 bases from J; junction bases left unmatched: 6. CDR3 length: 11 amino acids. CDR3 residues: CASSTNRGHTF. In DNA, the CDR3 is TGTGCCAGCAGTACAAACAGGGGTCACACCTTC.

This clonotype was recorded many times. The chain links TRBV9 to TRBJ2-5; D gene ambiguous. The germline CDR1 and CDR2 sequences are SGDLS and YYNGEE. Between the trimmed V and J ends, which lost 0 bases and 3 bases, there was a span of 12 bases. The CDR3 extends over 15 amino acids. CDR3: CASSVGTSRKETQYF. The DNA of the CDR3 is TGTGCCAGCAGCGTAGGCACCAGCCGGAAAGAGACCCAGTACTTC.

This clonotype was picked up many times. The V gene is TRBV27, the J gene TRBJ1-2; TRBD1 is a possible D gene (5 bases). V was shortened by 5 bases and J by 0 bases, with 25 bases between the two germline ends. The CDR3 totals 19 residues. Per the germline V gene, CDR1 is MNHEY and CDR2 is SMNVEV (reference sequence). CDR3 DNA sequence: TGTGCCAGCAGTCCGTACCCGACCAGCGGGGCCATAGCTAACTATGGCTACACCTTC. It is translated as CASSPYPTSGAIANYGYTF.

Concerning this clonotype: This may be a read error, as it is one base from a much larger clone. The rearrangement links TRBV21-1 to TRBJ1-1. TRBV21-1 constitutes a pseudogene. The length of the CDR3 is 15 residues. The CDR3 sequence is CARERGWTWNTEAFF. The CDR3, as DNA: TGTGCCAGGGAGCGAGGGTGGACATGGAACACTGAAGCTTTCTTT.

The rearrangement uses TRBV6-5 and TRBJ2-7, with D perhaps given as TRBD1 or TRBD2 (5 bases each). This CDR3 has 15 amino acids. V lost 0 bases, J lost 6 bases, and 15 bases lay in between. From germline, CDR1 is MNHEY and CDR2 SVGAGI. DNA for the CDR3: TGTGCCAGCAGTTACTCGATTAGCCCTGGGGGCGAGCAGTACTTC. Encoded protein: CASSYSISPGGEQYF.

In this sample, this clonotype turned up many times. At one of its ends the junction is not consistent with the germline gene, which may arise from a read error. The chain has TRBV5-1 and TRBJ2-2; TRBD1 aligns across 9 bases. Germline CDR1 reads SGHRS; CDR2 reads YFSETQ. The CDR3 extends over 15 amino acids. The CDR3 loop is CASSSGTGNAGELFF. For the CDR3, the DNA is TGCGCCAGCAGCTCCGGGACAGGGAACGCCGGGGAGCTGTTTTTT.

CDR3 in DNA: TGCAGTGCTAGAGGCGACAGCAGGGGGGAGGGGGAAAAACTGTTTTTT. It encodes CSARGDSRGEGEKLFF. This chain links TRBV20-1 with TRBJ1-4, with 7 bases matching TRBD1. The V gene end was trimmed by 1 base and the J gene end by 8 bases; junction bases not matched to a gene: 13. The CDR3 spans 16 residues. From germline, CDR1 is DFQATT and CDR2 SNEGSKA (reference sequence).

This clonotype came up many times. The chain couples TRBV2 to TRBJ1-5, with 7 bases identical to TRBD1. The J segment lost 4 bases and the V segment lost 5 bases, leaving 5 bases of the junction unmatched. Germline V gene lookup returns CDR1 SNHLY and CDR2 FYNNEI. This CDR3 has 14 amino acids. The CDR3 nucleotides read TGTGCCAGCAGTCAACAGGACAGGAATCAGCCCCAGCATTTT. Its translation: CASSQQDRNQPQHF.

This clonotype appeared many times. The chain combines TRBV9 with TRBJ2-3; 11 bases agree with TRBD2. This CDR3 is built from 16 residues. J lost 2 bases, V lost 3 bases, and 5 bases had no gene match. In germline, CDR1 is SGDLS, CDR2 YYNGEE. CDR3 in amino acids: CASSETSGELTDTQYF. For the CDR3, the DNA is TGTGCCAGCAGCGAGACTAGCGGGGAGCTCACAGATACGCAGTATTTT.

Comment on this clonotype: This may come from a read error, since a much larger clone is one base off. The chain carries TRBV2 and TRBJ1-1, with 7 bases that match TRBD1. Germline V gives CDR1 SNHLY, CDR2 FYNNEI. This CDR3 is 13 amino acids long. V shed 1 base and J 13 bases; nucleotides not matched to a gene: 9. The CDR3, as DNA: TGTGCCAGCAGTGAAGACAGGGGAGACGGAGTTTTCTTT. This gives the protein CASSEDRGDGVFF.

This clonotype has a count of ten or more. This chain uses TRBV29-1 with TRBJ1-2, with D hard to call. This CDR3 contains 12 residues. The germline CDR1 and CDR2 sequences are SQVTM and ANQGSEA. Trimming took 5 bases from V and 5 from J, leaving 12 bases between them. Here the CDR3 reads CSVSVGRYGYTF. For the CDR3, the DNA is TGCAGCGTTAGCGTGGGCCGGTATGGCTACACCTTC.

This clonotype came up many times. The rearrangement joins TRBV5-6 to TRBJ2-1; D may be TRBD1 (7 bases). The CDR3 runs to 17 residues. V lost 1 base and J 6 bases, leaving 20 bases between the germline ends. Germline V gives CDR1 SGHDT, CDR2 YYEEEE. CDR3 in amino acids: CASSLFRGASLGNEQFF. In DNA, the CDR3 is TGTGCCAGCAGCTTGTTCAGGGGGGCTAGTCTAGGCAATGAGCAGTTCTTC.

This clonotype was counted many times. The chain links TRBV28 to TRBJ2-7; D ambiguous. Germline assignment: CDR1 MDHEN and CDR2 SYDVKM. Trimming left V 4 bases short and J 5 bases short, with 18 bases between. The CDR3 loop spans 15 amino acids. CDR3 region: CASSSPPPRRNEQYF. CDR3 nucleotides: TGTGCCAGCAGTTCCCCCCCCCCACGTCGAAACGAGCAGTACTTC.

In its sample, this clonotype was seen many times. V gene TRBV5-1 combines with J gene TRBJ2-7; tentative D call: TRBD1 (5 bases). V lost 0 bases, J lost 3 bases, and 13 bases lay in between. There are 15 residues in the CDR3. The germline V gene encodes CDR1 SGHRS and CDR2 YFSETQ. CDR3: CASSLAAGSSYEQYF. Here the CDR3 DNA reads TGCGCCAGCAGCTTGGCGGCAGGGTCTAGCTACGAGCAGTACTTC.

In this sample, this clonotype turned up a few times. V is TRBV30 and J is TRBJ1-1; 9 nucleotides agree with TRBD1. The germline CDR1 and CDR2 sequences are GTSNPN and SVGIG (reference sequence). The CDR3 spans 12 residues. The V and J ends lost 3 bases and 12 bases, in that order; junction bases with no gene match: 8. CDR3 region: CAWSKGQGFSFF. CDR3 nucleotides: TGTGCCTGGAGCAAGGGACAGGGATTTTCTTTCTTT.

This clonotype was seen repeatedly, ten times or more. The chain employs TRBV29-1 and TRBJ1-2, with D unresolved. The CDR3 has 15 residues. Germline CDR1 SQVTM, CDR2 ANQGSEA. V lost 5 bases and J 8 bases, leaving 24 bases between the germline ends. The CDR3 spells CSVRPGVSGISGYTF. DNA of the CDR3: TGCAGCGTTCGTCCCGGGGTCTCGGGAATATCGGGCTACACCTTC.

This clonotype has ten or more counts. This sequence joins TRBV28 and TRBJ2-7; possibly TRBD1 or TRBD2 for D (5 bases each). The germline V and J ends were trimmed by 2 bases and 2 bases, with 10 bases remaining between them. Germline assignment: CDR1 MDHEN and CDR2 SYDVKM. CDR3 length equals 14 residues. The DNA of the CDR3 is TGTGCCAGCAGTTTAGGTGGGGGTCCCTACGAGCAGTACTTC. Translated, it gives CASSLGGGPYEQYF.

Notes on this clonotype: Possible read error: a much larger clone is one base away. This is likely a read error, given that the CDR3 carries no conserved phenylalanine or tryptophan at its end. The rearrangement joins TRBV28 to TRBJ2-4; D possibly matches TRBD1 or TRBD2 (5 bases each). Per germline, CDR1 MDHEN and CDR2 SYDVKM. The CDR3 has 14 residues. The V gene lost 2 bases and the J gene lost 5 bases, with 10 bases spanning the gap. The CDR3 sequence is CASSLPGAENIQYL. The CDR3 DNA follows: TGTGCCAGCAGTTTACCCGGGGCGGAAAACATTCAGTACTTA.

This clonotype has ten or more counts. The chain couples TRBV6-1 to TRBJ2-7, with 10 positions matching TRBD2. CDR3 length: 22 residues. Germline V gives CDR1 MNHNS, CDR2 SASEGT. The V and J ends lost 5 bases and 6 bases, in that order; junction bases with no gene match: 31. The DNA for the CDR3 is TGTGCCAGCAGTACCCGACCTCTGGCTAGCGGGGGATTCCTGACCGAGCAAGGCGAGCAGTACTTC. Protein product: CASSTRPLASGGFLTEQGEQYF.

In this sample, this clonotype turned up many times. The V and J genes are TRBV7-9 and TRBJ2-7; a weak D match, TRBD2 (6 bases). The CDR3 loop spans 15 amino acids. The V end lost 5 bases, the J end lost 2 bases, and 16 bases lay between the germline ends. Germline V gives CDR1 SEHNR, CDR2 FQNEAQ (reference sequence). The CDR3 nucleotides are TGTGCCAGCAGCCCGGGGAGCGGAGGGCCCTACGAGCAGTACTTC. It is translated as CASSPGSGGPYEQYF.

This clonotype has ten or more counts. V is TRBV5-1 and J is TRBJ1-4; no clear D. The V end was cut by 6 bases, the J end by 5 bases, with 14 bases between. Per the germline V gene, CDR1 is SGHRS and CDR2 is YFSETQ. The CDR3 is made up of 14 amino acids. Here the CDR3 reads CASKSDPSNEKLFF. The CDR3 DNA reads TGCGCCAGCAAGTCAGACCCAAGCAATGAAAAACTGTTTTTT.